The subject of this entry is one T cell receptor beta chain. Its target is not known. Evenly divided among several immunoSEQ plates was the genomic DNA of each subset. The input for sorted-subset replicate PCRs was 200 ng DNA, 30,000 or so T cell genomes. Data came from immunoSEQ multiplex PCR; TCRdb stores just in-frame clones and leaves some out. Seen here are roughly 2.6 million clones, more than 80% observed once, and the top ten hold about 0.13%. This sample is drawn from a study of shared clonotypes between healthy human individuals. Study-wide points: Approximately 4.9% of naive CD4 clonotypes were shared across a few donors.

It was into CD45RA+ naive and CD45RA-negative memory subsets that the CD4+ cells were split. V gave up 0 bases and J gave up 2 bases, with 13 bases separating them. CDR1 is LGHNA, CDR2 YSLEER, per germline. This CDR3 has 16 residues. Sequencing was done on a sample of naive CD4+ T cells sorted from blood. Documented subset: CD45RA+ positively selected. This chain joins TRBV4-3 and TRBJ2-5; D assignment may be TRBD1 or TRBD2 (5 bases each). The sequence was obtained from a man aged 18-30 years in good health. The CDR3 region is CASSQDGTRTQETQYF. The CDR3 DNA is TGCGCCAGCAGCCAAGATGGGACGCGGACTCAAGAGACCCAGTACTTC.